This TCR beta chain was sequenced for a study of shared clonotypes between healthy human individuals. Study in general: Every donor yielded three CD4 naive, three CD4 memory, two CD8 naive and one CD8 memory plate. Study conclusions and caveats: The sharing of roughly 5% of naive CD4 clonotypes was seen across a handful of donors.

The study enrolled healthy HIV-negative adults without recent acute infections or vaccinations as donors. The CDR3 contains 19 residues. Trimming removed 6 bases from V and 0 bases from J; junction bases left unmatched: 14. Germline values: CDR1 WNHNN, CDR2 SYGVQD (reference sequence). The assay ran at deep level. This table comes from immunoSEQ multiplex PCR, and its TCRdb copy is limited to in-frame clones, with some not included. The table lists more than 2,000,000 clones, just over 90% of them singletons, with 0.35% to 0.5% in the top ten. A remark on this clone: Its target is not known.

This sequence joins TRBV10-1 and TRBJ2-1; 10 positions match TRBD1. The specimen sequenced was naive CD4+ T cells from PBMCs. Subset meaning: CD45RA+ positively selected. The clonotype was recovered from a man aged 18 to 29 in good health. Some clones in this sample may be carry-over from other donors' samples. DNA for the CDR3: TGCGCCAGCAGATATTCTCGGGACAGGGGATACAGCTCCTACAATGAGCAGTTCTTC. The encoded protein is CASRYSRDRGYSSYNEQFF.